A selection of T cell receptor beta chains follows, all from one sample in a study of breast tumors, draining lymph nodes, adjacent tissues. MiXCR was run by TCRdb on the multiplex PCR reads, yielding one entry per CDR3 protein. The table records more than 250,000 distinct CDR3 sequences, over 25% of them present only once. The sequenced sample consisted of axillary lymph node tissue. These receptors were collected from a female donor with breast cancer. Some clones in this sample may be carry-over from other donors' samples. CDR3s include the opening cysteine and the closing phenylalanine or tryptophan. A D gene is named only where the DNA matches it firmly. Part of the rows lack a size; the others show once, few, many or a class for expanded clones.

cdr3_aa: CSVTLAASTDTQYF
cdr3_nt: TGCAGCGTTACACTAGCGGCTAGCACAGATACGCAGTATTTT
j_call: TRBJ2-3
d_call: TRBD2
v_call: TRBV29-1
clone_size: many

cdr3_aa: CASSELAGGEETQYF
cdr3_nt: TGTGCCAGCAGTGAGCTAGCGGGAGGGGAAGAGACCCAGTACTTC
j_call: TRBJ2-5
d_call: TRBD2
v_call: TRBV6-1
clone_size: -

cdr3_aa: CASGFDPRRSSGNTIYF
cdr3_nt: TGTGCTAGTGGTTTCGACCCCAGGCGTTCCTCTGGAAACACCATATATTTT
j_call: TRBJ1-3
d_call: -
v_call: TRBV12-5
clone_size: -

cdr3_aa: CVTSGGAGANVLTF
cdr3_nt: TGTGTCACGTCAGGAGGGGCTGGGGCCAACGTCCTGACTTTC
j_call: TRBJ2-6
d_call: -
v_call: TRBV2
clone_size: -

cdr3_aa: CSVEISDTQYF
cdr3_nt: TGCAGCGTTGAGATTTCAGATACGCAGTATTTT
j_call: TRBJ2-3
d_call: -
v_call: TRBV29-1
clone_size: many

cdr3_aa: CASVRVVEETQYF
cdr3_nt: TGTGCCAGCGTCAGGGTTGTCGAAGAGACCCAGTACTTC
j_call: TRBJ2-5
d_call: -
v_call: TRBV6-5
clone_size: many

cdr3_aa: CASSRLATEQYF
cdr3_nt: TGTGCCAGCAGCCGACTAGCGACCGAGCAGTACTTC
j_call: TRBJ2-7
d_call: TRBD2
v_call: TRBV6-2/TRBV6-3
clone_size: few

cdr3_aa: CASSQEVGTGTYEQYF
cdr3_nt: TGTGCCAGCAGCCAAGAGGTGGGGACAGGAACATACGAGCAGTACTTC
j_call: TRBJ2-7
d_call: TRBD1
v_call: TRBV3-1
clone_size: -

cdr3_aa: CASGLVEGRNSPLHF
cdr3_nt: TGTGCCAGCGGCTTAGTAGAGGGGCGAAATTCACCCCTCCACTTT
j_call: TRBJ1-6
d_call: -
v_call: TRBV7-9
clone_size: -

cdr3_aa: CASSSTFSYGYTF
cdr3_nt: TGTGCCAGCAGCTCTACTTTCAGCTATGGCTACACCTTC
j_call: TRBJ1-2
d_call: -
v_call: TRBV7-2
clone_size: many

cdr3_aa: CASSVRWDTGELFF
cdr3_nt: TGTGCCAGTAGTGTCCGTTGGGACACCGGGGAGCTGTTTTTT
j_call: TRBJ2-2
d_call: -
v_call: TRBV19
clone_size: many